The 5 T cell receptor beta chains listed next were all sequenced from one sample in a study of shared clonotypes between healthy human individuals. The assay was immunoSEQ multiplex PCR, and TCRdb's table has in-frame clones only and misses some. The sample contains about 1.5 million clones, 95% to 99% of which appear only once. The sequencing input was naive CD4+ T cells sorted from blood. Subset defined: CD45RA+ positively selected. The source of these receptors is a man between 25 and 39 years old in good health.

The chain joins TRBV28 to TRBJ2-7; D unresolved. The CDR3 totals 13 residues. Germline V gives CDR1 MDHEN, CDR2 SYDVKM. The V and J ends lost 4 bases and 3 bases respectively, with 10 bases between them. The CDR3 DNA is TGTGCCAGCAGTTCTCGGGTGAACTACGAGCAGTACTTC. Protein sequence: CASSSRVNYEQYF.

V gene TRBV7-9 combines with J gene TRBJ2-5, with 7 nucleotides matching TRBD2. Trimming took 6 bases from V and 1 from J; bases not matched to a gene: 2. CDR3 length equals 13 residues. The germline gives CDR1 SEHNR, CDR2 FQNEAQ (reference sequence). The CDR3 DNA reads as TGTGCCAGCAGGCGGGAGAGCCAAGAGACCCAGTACTTC. This gives the protein CASRRESQETQYF. The variable domain in full, with the rest retrieved from reference TRBV7-9 and TRBJ2-5, is DTGVSQNPRHKITKRGQNVTFRCDPISEHNRLYWYRQTLGQGPEFLTYFQNEAQLEKSRLLSDRFSAERPKGSFSTLEIQRTEQGDSAMYLCASRRESQETQYFGPGTRLLVL.

J is TRBJ2-7 and V is TRBV27; 10 bases line up with TRBD2. Per the germline V gene, CDR1 is MNHEY and CDR2 is SMNVEV (reference sequence). With 4 bases clipped from V and 3 bases from J, the junction kept 6 bases outside the gene matches. This CDR3 is built from 15 residues. The CDR3, as DNA: TGTGCCAGCAGTTCCTCTAGCGGGAGATGCTACGAGCAGTACTTC. Protein: CASSSSSGRCYEQYF.

Details on this clone: The sample has other DNA sequences that encode this CDR3 too. This rearrangement joins TRBV5-1 to TRBJ1-1; no firm D call. Germline assignment: CDR1 SGHRS and CDR2 YFSETQ. V shed 0 bases and J shed 3 bases, with 6 bases lying between them. This CDR3 is 13 amino acids long. The CDR3 region has the DNA TGCGCCAGCAGCTTGGCATGGGACACTGAAGCTTTCTTT. Amino acids: CASSLAWDTEAFF.

This sequence joins TRBV11-2 and TRBJ2-5; 12 positions match TRBD1. CDR1 is SGHAT, CDR2 FQNNGV, per germline. This CDR3 has 15 amino acids. After removal of 5 bases from V and 5 bases from J, the junction contained 6 bases not matched to a gene. CDR3 loop: CASSRGDRGLETQYF. CDR3 coding DNA: TGTGCCAGCAGCAGGGGGGACAGGGGGCTGGAGACCCAGTACTTC.